This is a list of T cell receptor beta chains from one sample in a study of cytomegalovirus exposure and HLA in healthy donors. The method was immunoSEQ multiplex PCR; TCRdb's version includes in-frame clones alone and lacks a portion of them. The sample carries about 140,000 clones, roughly four fifths recorded once. Sequenced: PBMCs. The receptors were gathered from a woman aged 45 to 65 in good health and CMV-seropositive. Both conserved end residues are part of each CDR3. D genes are given only for firm matches. Only part of the rows carry a size: once, few, many, or a class if the clone is expanded.

j_call cdr3_length v_call d_call clone_size cdr3_nt cdr3_aa
TRBJ2-2 15 TRBV18 TRBD1 - TGTGCCAGCTCTCCCCCGACAGGGCGAACCGGGGAGCTGTTTTTT CASSPPTGRTGELFF
TRBJ1-5 15 TRBV7-2 - - TGTGCCAGCAGCCCCGGGGGGGGGATCAATCAGCCCCAGCATTTT CASSPGGGINQPQHF
TRBJ2-1 14 TRBV29-1 - - TGCAGCGTTGAAAGTTCCTGGGTTCCCGGGGAGCAGTTCTTC CSVESSWVPGEQFF
TRBJ1-2 15 TRBV4-2 - - TGTGCCAGCAGCCAAGCAAAGCAGGGGTCCTATGGCTACACCTTC CASSQAKQGSYGYTF
TRBJ2-1 14 TRBV27 TRBD2 - TGTGCCAGCACGCGGGGGGGGTGCTACAATGAGCAGTTCTTC CASTRGGCYNEQFF
TRBJ2-3 14 TRBV6-5 - - TGTGCCAGCAGTTACAGGACACCATCAGATACGCAGTATTTT CASSYRTPSDTQYF
TRBJ2-3 13 TRBV29-1 TRBD2 - TGCAGTTATGAAACTAGCGGGGGGGATACGCAGTATTTT CSYETSGGDTQYF
TRBJ1-5 14 TRBV11-2 - - TGTGCCAGCAGCTTCGGGAGGGGGAATCAGCCCCAGCATTTT CASSFGRGNQPQHF
TRBJ1-1 13 TRBV6-5 - - TGTGCCAGCAGTTACACGGCGGCAGGGGTAGCTTTCTTT CASSYTAAGVAFF
TRBJ2-1 14 TRBV5-6 - - TGTGCCAGCAGCTTACAGGGCGGATACAATGAGCAGTTCTTC CASSLQGGYNEQFF
TRBJ1-2 15 TRBV7-3 - - TGTGCCAGCAGCCCCCAAGGGGGGGGGAACTATGGCTACACCTTC CASSPQGGGNYGYTF
TRBJ1-2 16 TRBV4-2 - - TGTGCCAGCAGCCCCTTTGCGGGTGGGGAAAACTATGGCTACACCTTC CASSPFAGGENYGYTF
TRBJ1-6 15 TRBV5-6 - - TGTGCCAGCAGCCCAGGCCCCTACTATAATTCACCCCTCCACTTT CASSPGPYYNSPLHF
TRBJ2-3 17 TRBV11-2 TRBD2 - TGTGCCAGCACCGAAAACCGTACAGCGGGGGCCACAGATACGCAGTATTTT CASTENRTAGATDTQYF
TRBJ1-1 14 TRBV5-1 - - TGCGCCAGCACCATAAGGGACACCAACACTGAGGCTTTCTTT CASTIRDTNTEAFF
TRBJ2-7 13 TRBV29-1 - - TGCAGCGTTTTTAGACAGGGAGGATACGAGCAGTACTTC CSVFRQGGYEQYF
TRBJ1-3 15 TRBV18 - - TGTGCCAGCTCACCGAACGGAGACTCTGGAAACACCATATATTTT CASSPNGDSGNTIYF
TRBJ2-7 13 TRBV2 TRBD1 - TGTGCCAGCAGTTCGGGACAGGGGAACGAGCAGTACTTC CASSSGQGNEQYF
TRBJ2-1 13 TRBV6-5 - - TGTGCCAGCAGTTATATGGGGGACACTGAGCAGTTCTTC CASSYMGDTEQFF
TRBJ2-1 15 TRBV7-2 TRBD1 - TGTGCCAGCAGCTTAGAGGGACAGGGTTTCAATGAGCAGTTCTTC CASSLEGQGFNEQFF
TRBJ2-1 16 TRBV6-5 - few TGTGCCAGCAGTTTAGAAGGGACTGGATTCTACAATGAGCAGTTCTTC CASSLEGTGFYNEQFF
TRBJ2-7 14 TRBV15 TRBD1 - TGTGCCACCAGCAGAGAGGGACAGTCATACGAGCAGTACTTC CATSREGQSYEQYF
TRBJ1-5 13 TRBV6-1 TRBD1 once TGTGCCAGCAGAAACCAGGGGGAACAGCCCCAGCATTTT CASRNQGEQPQHF
TRBJ2-3 15 TRBV28 TRBD1 - TGTGCCAGCAGTGAACACAGGGGTGGCACAGATACGCAGTATTTT CASSEHRGGTDTQYF
TRBJ1-5 15 TRBV11-1 TRBD1 - TGTGCCAGCAGAAACAGGGGGAATAGCAATCAGCCCCAGCATTTT CASRNRGNSNQPQHF
TRBJ2-4 20 TRBV5-1 TRBD1 once TGCGCCAGCAGCTCAGACCCGACAGGGTCGGGGCCCATAGCCAAAAACATTCAGTACTTC CASSSDPTGSGPIAKNIQYF
TRBJ1-5 15 TRBV5-1 TRBD1 - TGCGCCAGCAGTCCTACCGGGACAGGGGTACAGCCCCAGCATTTT CASSPTGTGVQPQHF
TRBJ1-2 13 TRBV7-3 - - TGTGCCAGCAGCCCCAGTGCAGGGGAGGGCTACACCTTC CASSPSAGEGYTF
TRBJ1-4 16 TRBV14 - once TGTGCCAGCAGCCAGGAGTTCATTGGAACTAATGAAAAACTGTTTTTT CASSQEFIGTNEKLFF
TRBJ1-5 15 TRBV21-1 - once TGTGCCAGCATCACAGTCGATTATAGCAATCAGCCCCAGCATTTT CASITVDYSNQPQHF
TRBJ2-7 13 TRBV19 - - TGTGCCAGTAGTACCGGACAGCCCTACGAGCAGTACTTC CASSTGQPYEQYF
TRBJ1-2 13 TRBV19 - - TGTGCCAGTAGCAGGCAGGGAGGTGAGGGCTACACCTTC CASSRQGGEGYTF